This TCR beta chain was retrieved from a study of shared clonotypes between healthy human individuals. Study-wide results and limits: The study generally estimated greater richness for naive than memory subsets.

A note on this clone: Its antigen is unknown.

The genomic DNA of each subset was split evenly across several immunoSEQ plates. As handled by the study authors: Filtering differed since immunoSEQ provided only junctions, with no quality scores. Profiled with immunoSEQ multiplex PCR; TCRdb holds only in-frame clones, not every one. The DNA was the basis for D and trimming; V, J and clone size are from that table. The data show 2 million to 2.5 million clones, approximately 95% seen once. The ends lost 4 bases at V and 10 bases at J; junction bases unmatched: 13. This CDR3 has 15 residues. CDR1 and CDR2 from the germline V gene are SGHAT and FQNNGV.

The sequence came from a man younger than 35 in good health. Some clones in this sample may be carry-over from other donors' samples. Sequenced material: naive CD4+ T cells from PBMCs. As for subset: CD45RA+ positively selected. The chain is built from TRBV11-2 and TRBJ2-1, with 7 nucleotides matching TRBD2. Here the CDR3 DNA reads TGTGCCAGCAGCTCTCGTGGTAGCGGGTCCGAAGAGCAGTTCTTC. Amino acids: CASSSRGSGSEEQFF.